This T cell receptor (beta chain) appears in the sequencing data of a study of blood T cell repertoires in COVID-19. The method was immunoSEQ multiplex PCR; TCRdb's version includes in-frame clones alone and lacks a portion of them. The sample comprises 110,000 to 150,000 clones, more than 70% of which are singletons, and over 9.5% rests with the top ten. The CDR3 is made up of 15 amino acids. Per the germline V gene, CDR1 is SGHRS and CDR2 is YFSETQ. J gave up 6 bases and V 3 bases, and 6 bases lay outside the gene matches. This rearrangement joins TRBV5-1 to TRBJ2-1; 10 nucleotides agree with TRBD2. The sequenced sample was peripheral blood. The sequence was obtained from a man aged 50 to 59 with active or convalescent COVID-19. For the CDR3, the DNA is TGCGCCAGCAGCTCTAGCGGGAGTGGGTCCAATGAGCAGTTCTTC. As protein: CASSSSGSGSNEQFF.